These 27 T cell receptor beta chains were sequenced from one sample in a study of T cell responses to AZD1222 COVID-19 vaccine. The protocol was immunoSEQ multiplex PCR, while the TCRdb copy is restricted to in-frame clones and leaves out a portion. The data show some 150,000 clones, about 92% seen once. The specimen comprised peripheral blood, sampled on day 0 of MenACWY control vaccination. These receptors all come from an adult in good health.

The CDR3 region has the DNA TGTGCCACCAGCATCAACTACAGGGAAGGCTACACCTTC. Amino acids: CATSINYREGYTF. The rearrangement joins TRBV15 to TRBJ1-2; TRBD1 might be the D (6 bases). This CDR3 is built from 13 residues. V was pared by 4 bases and J by 8 bases, with 14 bases between. Germline values: CDR1 LNHNV, CDR2 YYDKDF (reference sequence).

The chain carries TRBV19 and TRBJ2-6, with a weak D call TRBD2 (5 bases). Germline CDR1 reads LNHDA; CDR2 reads SQIVND (reference sequence). The CDR3 consists of 16 residues. Deletions cut 3 bases from V and 1 base from J, with 10 bases between. CDR3 DNA: TGTGCCAGTAGTATCAAAGGAGGATCTGGGGCCAACGTCCTGACTTTC. Encoded protein: CASSIKGGSGANVLTF.

V usage is TRBV5-4 and J usage is TRBJ2-4, with 8 bases aligning to TRBD1. Germline trimming cut 3 bases from V and 6 bases from J; bases unmatched to any gene: 11. The CDR3 runs to 16 residues. Germline V gene lookup returns CDR1 SGHNT and CDR2 YYREEE (reference sequence). The CDR3 region has the DNA TGTGCCAGCAGCTACGGACAGGGTTTGGGGAGAAACATTCAGTACTTC. Its translation: CASSYGQGLGRNIQYF.

The chain carries TRBV5-1 and TRBJ2-5; 9 bases agree with TRBD2. From germline, CDR1 is SGHRS and CDR2 YFSETQ. After removal of 5 bases from V and 3 bases from J, the junction contained 11 bases not matched to a gene. CDR3 length: 16 amino acids. CDR3 sequence: CASRRASGRLEETQYF. CDR3 nucleotide sequence: TGCGCCAGCAGACGGGCCAGCGGGAGGTTGGAAGAGACCCAGTACTTC.

The CDR3 DNA is TGTGCCAGCTCACCACAGGGGGTACCTAACTATGGCTACACCTTC. The encoded protein is CASSPQGVPNYGYTF. The rearrangement uses TRBV18 and TRBJ1-2; the D gene is possibly TRBD1 (6 bases). The CDR3 covers 15 residues. V dropped 1 base and J dropped 0 bases, with 9 bases sitting between them. Germline V gene sequence: CDR1 KGHSH, CDR2 LQKENI.

The genes are TRBV21-1 and TRBJ1-1; whether TRBD1, the table's D call, matches the DNA was not checked. TRBV21-1 is recorded as a pseudogene. The CDR3 runs 15 residues. The CDR3 sequence: CASSTRTNRAAEAFF. DNA for the CDR3: TGTGCCAGCAGCACTCGCACCAACAGGGCCGCTGAAGCTTTCTTT.

V gene TRBV27 combines with J gene TRBJ1-2; D gene uncertain. The V end was cut by 6 bases, the J end by 3 bases, with 14 bases between. This CDR3 contains 14 residues. Per the germline V gene, CDR1 is MNHEY and CDR2 is SMNVEV (reference sequence). The CDR3 region has the DNA TGTGCCAGCAGACTATCGGGTGATGACTATGGCTACACCTTC. Translation: CASRLSGDDYGYTF.

The chain carries TRBV2 and TRBJ1-4; no clear D. This CDR3 region has 13 residues. Trimming shortened V by 6 bases and J by 8 bases, and 13 bases separated the two germline ends. Germline loops: CDR1 SNHLY, CDR2 FYNNEI. The CDR3 spells CASRRAGVEKLFF. CDR3 nucleotides: TGTGCCAGCAGACGGGCAGGAGTCGAAAAACTGTTTTTT.

This sequence joins TRBV5-1 and TRBJ2-7, with D maybe TRBD1 (5 bases). Trimming shortened V by 1 base and J by 4 bases, and 9 bases separated the two germline ends. The CDR3 sequence is 13 residues long. Germline CDR1 and CDR2: SGHRS and YFSETQ. The CDR3 loop is CASSLLGDYEQYF. DNA of the CDR3: TGCGCCAGCAGCTTGTTAGGGGATTACGAGCAGTACTTC.

This chain connects TRBV5-1 to TRBJ2-7, with D possibly being TRBD1 (6 bases). V lost 0 bases to trimming and J lost 6 bases, with 10 bases between them. The CDR3 runs to 13 residues. CDR1 is SGHRS, CDR2 YFSETQ, per germline. CDR3 protein: CASSLDRVGEQYF. The CDR3 coding sequence is TGCGCCAGCAGCTTGGACAGGGTGGGCGAGCAGTACTTC.

CDR3 coding DNA: TGTGCCAGCTCACCATCTCCTAGCGGAGCGTACGAGCAGTACTTC. Its protein product is CASSPSPSGAYEQYF. The J gene is TRBJ2-7, the V gene TRBV18; 7 bases align to TRBD2. Germline assignment: CDR1 KGHSH and CDR2 LQKENI. V dropped 2 bases and J dropped 4; count of bases not matched to a gene: 8. The CDR3 totals 15 residues.

This chain connects TRBV9 to TRBJ1-3, with a tentative D call TRBD1 (5 bases). The germline V and J ends were trimmed by 3 bases and 4 bases, with 20 bases remaining between them. This CDR3 comprises 17 residues. Germline CDR1 and CDR2: SGDLS and YYNGEE. The CDR3 loop is CASSAHSGLRGGNTIYF. The DNA of the CDR3 is TGTGCCAGCAGCGCCCATTCAGGGCTGAGGGGCGGAAACACCATATATTTT.

This clone has a handful of counts. Here the CDR3 reads CASSIQGKNEQFF. The CDR3, as DNA: TGTGCCAGCAGCATCCAGGGTAAGAATGAGCAGTTCTTC. The J gene is TRBJ2-1, the V gene TRBV11-2; TRBD1 is a possible D gene (5 bases). CDR1 SGHAT and CDR2 FQNNGV come from the germline V gene. The CDR3 is made up of 13 amino acids. V was pared by 5 bases and J by 7 bases, with 12 bases between.

The genes are TRBV27 and TRBJ1-2; maybe TRBD1 (5 bases). The CDR3 runs to 14 residues. V dropped 1 base and J dropped 6 bases, with 12 bases sitting between them. Germline V gives CDR1 MNHEY, CDR2 SMNVEV (reference sequence). CDR3 amino acids: CASSLLGGTNGYTF. CDR3 DNA: TGTGCCAGCAGTTTATTGGGGGGAACGAATGGCTACACCTTC.

This clone showed up just a few times. This rearrangement joins TRBV27 to TRBJ2-7; 9 nucleotides align to TRBD1. After removal of 2 bases from V and 3 bases from J, the junction contained 5 bases not matched to a gene. Germline CDR1 MNHEY, CDR2 SMNVEV (reference sequence). This CDR3 spans 15 amino acids. Here the CDR3 reads CASSLTTGGYYEQYF. The CDR3 coding sequence is TGTGCCAGCAGTTTAACGACAGGGGGGTACTACGAGCAGTACTTC.

This clone has a handful of counts. The J gene is TRBJ2-3, the V gene TRBV7-3, with 10 bases fitting TRBD1. Germline V lookup: CDR1 SGHTA, CDR2 FQGTGA. With V trimmed by 3 bases and J by 4 bases, 7 bases remained unmatched. This CDR3 contains 16 residues. Here the CDR3 reads CASSFRATGGADTQYF. The CDR3 DNA reads TGTGCCAGCAGCTTTCGGGCGACAGGGGGCGCAGATACGCAGTATTTT.

V is TRBV7-6 and J is TRBJ2-7; tentatively, D is TRBD1 (5 bases). Per germline, CDR1 SGHVS and CDR2 FNYEAQ. Deletions cut 1 base from V and 5 bases from J, with 24 bases between. The CDR3 extends over 18 amino acids. The CDR3, as DNA: TGTGCCAGCAGCTTAGTGCTTAGGGGAAGGGGCGCGAGCCACGAGCAGTACTTC. Amino acids: CASSLVLRGRGASHEQYF.

The chain has TRBV7-3 and TRBJ2-1; D remains ambiguous. CDR1 SGHTA and CDR2 FQGTGA come from the germline V gene. This CDR3 region has 15 residues. V gave up 5 bases and J gave up 0 bases, with 11 bases separating them. CDR3 region: CASSKLQSSYNEQFF. In DNA form, the CDR3 reads TGTGCCAGCAGCAAACTACAATCCTCCTACAATGAGCAGTTCTTC.

This chain links TRBV11-1 with TRBJ1-6; a weak D match, TRBD1 (5 bases). The CDR3 length is 15 residues. Trimming cost V 5 bases and J 6 bases, with 14 bases left between them. Germline lookup yields CDR1 SGHAT and CDR2 FQDESV (reference sequence). CDR3: CASSISGTRNSPLHF. CDR3 coding DNA: TGTGCCAGCAGCATATCCGGGACCCGTAATTCACCCCTCCACTTT.

The chain combines TRBV5-1 with TRBJ2-7; 7 nucleotides match TRBD1. The germline V gene has CDR1 SGHRS and CDR2 YFSETQ. J lost 1 base, V lost 2 bases, and 18 bases had no gene match. The length of the CDR3 is 19 residues. The CDR3 spells CASSLRTAAVADRSYEQYF. The CDR3 DNA is TGCGCCAGCAGCTTACGGACAGCAGCAGTGGCGGACAGGTCCTACGAGCAGTACTTC.

The V call is TRBV18, the J call TRBJ2-5; 11 nucleotides line up with TRBD2. The junction had 14 bases not matched to a gene; V was cut back by 2 bases and J by 6 bases. This CDR3 is built from 18 residues. The germline V gene encodes CDR1 KGHSH and CDR2 LQKENI. CDR3 region: CASSPGPFTSGSGKTQYF. The CDR3 region has the DNA TGTGCCAGCTCACCAGGCCCGTTTACTAGCGGGAGTGGCAAGACCCAGTACTTC.

The chain carries TRBV5-1 and TRBJ1-4; D unresolved. Trimming took off 5 bases at V and 0 bases at J, with 5 bases between the two ends. The CDR3 spans 13 residues. Looked up from germline, CDR1 is SGHRS and CDR2 is YFSETQ. The CDR3 here is CASRPSTNEKLFF. For the CDR3, the DNA is TGCGCCAGCAGACCTTCAACTAATGAAAAACTGTTTTTT.

The chain uses TRBV19 and TRBJ2-1, with D possibly matching TRBD2 (7 bases). Trimming shortened V by 5 bases and J by 10 bases, and 15 bases separated the two germline ends. There are 13 residues in the CDR3. Germline lookup yields CDR1 LNHDA and CDR2 SQIVND (reference sequence). Here the CDR3 DNA reads TGTGCCAGTAGTGGCGGGGGCACAGGGGAGCAGTTCTTC. This encodes CASSGGGTGEQFF.

The CDR3 region is CASSVGLGIGGEQYF. The CDR3 DNA follows: TGTGCCAGCAGCGTAGGGCTAGGGATAGGTGGCGAGCAGTACTTC. The chain recombines TRBV9 with TRBJ2-7, with D unresolved. Trimming cost V 0 bases and J 6 bases, with 16 bases left between them. CDR3 length: 15 amino acids. The V gene's germline CDR1 is SGDLS and CDR2 YYNGEE.

Worth noting for this clone: The same CDR3 is also encoded by other DNA sequences in this sample. The chain recombines TRBV19 with TRBJ1-5; TRBD1 is a possible D gene (6 bases). Germline CDR1 LNHDA, CDR2 SQIVND (reference sequence). V lost 3 bases, J lost 2 bases, and 11 bases lay in between. The CDR3 is made up of 15 amino acids. As DNA, the CDR3 is TGTGCCAGTAGTATTGGAGGGGGTGGCAATCAGCCCCAGCATTTT. It yields the protein CASSIGGGGNQPQHF.

The chain joins TRBV20-1 to TRBJ2-7; the D is unclear. This CDR3 region has 11 residues. V was shortened by 3 bases and J by 6 bases, with 9 bases between the two germline ends. The germline gives CDR1 DFQATT, CDR2 SNEGSKA (reference sequence). Here the CDR3 reads CSARTRSEQYF. The CDR3 DNA reads as TGCAGTGCTAGGACCCGGTCCGAGCAGTACTTC.

The chain combines TRBV6-4 with TRBJ1-2, with 7 bases aligning to TRBD1. Germline V gene sequence: CDR1 MRHNA, CDR2 SNTAGT. J lost 7 bases, V lost 4 bases, and 12 bases had no gene match. The CDR3 is 15 residues long. CDR3 DNA sequence: TGTGCCAGCAGTGCATCCGGACAGGCCAGGGGTGGCTACACCTTC. Its protein is CASSASGQARGGYTF.